This T cell receptor (beta chain) originates from a study of T cell responses to AZD1222 COVID-19 vaccine. Method: immunoSEQ multiplex PCR; TCRdb's copy keeps in-frame clones and lacks some. In the table there are some 96,000 clones, over 75% of which are singletons. A remark on this clone: Its specificity is unknown.

General study points: At baseline, just a handful of AZD1222 recipients tested seropositive. At 160-218 and 743-854, vaccine-associated CD4 TCRs were dominant, and they spanned spike. The peak T cell response came first, and repertoires were sampled only after it.

CDR3 length equals 15 residues. CDR1 is MDHEN and CDR2 is SYDVKM in the germline V gene. Trimming took 4 bases from V and 5 from J; bases not matched to a gene: 10. The chain couples TRBV28 to TRBJ2-7; TRBD1 aligns across 8 bases. The sequence derives from an adult in good health. The sample in question was peripheral blood, obtained on day 0 of MenACWY control vaccination. Written as DNA, the CDR3 is TGTGCCAGCAGTTGGCTCCGGGACAGGCCCCACGAGCAGTACTTC. Translated, it gives CASSWLRDRPHEQYF.